This T cell receptor beta chain was documented in a study of prognosis after radiotherapy for stage I lung cancer. Study information: About 7 patients had tumors that were squamous cell carcinoma, and some 11 had adenocarcinoma.

Multiplex PCR in two rounds served to amplify TCR beta CDR3 from genomic DNA. It was primers specific to each TRBV and TRBJ gene that first-round PCR used. Amplification in the second PCR round was performed with universal primers. A single record per CDR3 protein comes from TCRdb applying MiXCR to the multiplex PCR reads. The table includes tens of thousands of distinct CDR3 sequences, 40% to 55% detected once. In regard to this clonotype: Its specificity is not known. This may be a read error: a much more frequent sequence differs by one nucleotide.

From germline, CDR1 is SNHLY and CDR2 FYNNEI. This CDR3 has 12 residues. V was cut by 7 bases and J by 1 base, with 7 bases left in between. General study points: Stereotactic body radiation therapy was followed by a fall in unique TCR clone counts, with a median of approximately 10,000 versus 7,000.

Peripheral blood was collected in volumes of around 6 milliliters at each of two time points. This receptor was taken from a donor older than 45 with non-small cell lung cancer. The rearrangement links TRBV2 to TRBJ2-5; no clear D. Material: PBMCs, obtained before or after stereotactic body radiation therapy (not recorded which). The CDR3 nucleotides read TGTGCCAGCACCAGGATCCAAGAGACCCAGTACTTC. Translation gives CASTRIQETQYF. Variable domain in full (rest from reference TRBV2 and TRBJ2-5): EPEVTQTPSHQVTQMGQEVILRCVPISNHLYFYWYRQILGQKVEFLVSFYNNEISEKSEIFDDQFSVERPDGSNFTLKIRSTKLEDSAMYFCASTRIQETQYFGPGTRLLVL.